This TCR beta chain was identified during a study of T-cell memory formation after mild COVID-19. The CDR3 runs 15 residues. V was clipped by 6 bases and J by 4 bases, with 15 bases between them. MiXCR was run by TCRdb on the 5' RACE reads, yielding one entry per CDR3 protein. This table has some 450,000 distinct CDR3 sequences, roughly 20% appearing once. Sequenced sample: PBMCs or a T cell subset sorted from them (not recorded which). The V gene is TRBV12-3 or TRBV12-4, the J gene TRBJ2-2; unclear D gene. The clonotype was recovered from an adult woman who had mild COVID-19 (a few samples of this study predate the infection). Cell type and time point are not known. The DNA of the CDR3 is TGTGCCAGCAGCCGAACCAGAGCAACCACCGGGGAGCTGTTTTTT. As protein: CASSRTRATTGELFF.